This T cell receptor (beta chain) was documented in a study of shared clonotypes between healthy human individuals. The assay was immunoSEQ multiplex PCR, and TCRdb's table has in-frame clones only and misses some. Among about 380,000 clones listed, about 97% were seen once. CDR1 and CDR2 from the germline V gene are SEHNR and FQNEAQ (reference sequence). Losses at the gene ends were 5 bases for V and 6 bases for J; bases not matched to a gene: 3. The CDR3 sequence is 12 residues long. This chain links TRBV7-9 with TRBJ1-2, with TRBD1 identical over 7 bases. The sample taken for sequencing was memory CD8+ T cells sorted from blood. Regarding subset: CD45RO+ cells pooled with CCR7-negative TemRA cells. The clonotype originates from a man younger than 45 in good health. The CDR3 sequence is CASSNGQDGYTF. The CDR3 DNA reads as TGTGCCAGCAGCAACGGACAGGATGGCTACACCTTC.